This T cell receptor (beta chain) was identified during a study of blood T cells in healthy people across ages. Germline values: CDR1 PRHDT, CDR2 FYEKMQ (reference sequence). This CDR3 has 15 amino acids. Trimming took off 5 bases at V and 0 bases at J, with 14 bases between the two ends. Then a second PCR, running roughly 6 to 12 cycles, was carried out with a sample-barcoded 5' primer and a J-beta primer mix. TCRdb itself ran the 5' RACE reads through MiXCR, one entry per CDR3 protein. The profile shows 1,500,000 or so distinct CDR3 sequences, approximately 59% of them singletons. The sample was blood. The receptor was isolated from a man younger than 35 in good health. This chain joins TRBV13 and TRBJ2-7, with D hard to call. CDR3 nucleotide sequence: TGTGCCAGCAGCCCCCAGGTCCGCAGCTCCTACGAGCAGTACTTC. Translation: CASSPQVRSSYEQYF.